The clone carrying this TCR beta chain appeared many times. The sample is drawn from a study of glioma-infiltrating T cells. The CDR3 has 16 amino acids. Per germline, CDR1 LNHNV and CDR2 YYDKDF (reference sequence). V dropped 4 bases and J dropped 4 bases, with 17 bases sitting between them. The iRepertoire nested amplicon-rescue multiplex PCR amplified TCR alpha and beta CDR3s from RNA. TCRdb reprocessed the multiplex PCR reads via MiXCR and lists one record per CDR3 protein. The data hold over 90,000 distinct CDR3 sequences, with around 29% observed a single time. The receptor was derived from a human donor with low-grade glioma or glioblastoma, undergoing nonglioma brain surgery, or in good health (not recorded which). The sample comprised glioma tissue, nonneoplastic brain tissue, or PBMCs (not recorded which). The rearrangement uses TRBV15 and TRBJ2-1; D is unresolved. The CDR3 here is CATSKIRRAQYNEQFF. CDR3 coding DNA: TGTGCCACCAGCAAAATCCGTAGAGCTCAATACAATGAGCAGTTCTTC.